Below are 21 T cell receptor beta chains sequenced from a single sample in a study of CD8+ T cells in alopecia areata. It was cDNA, reverse transcribed from extracted RNA, that served as the sequencing template. TCRdb's copy holds only in-frame clones and misses some; the assay was immunoSEQ multiplex PCR. Of more than 95,000 clones in the sample, about 51% are singletons; the top ten hold about 10%. The sequenced sample consisted of NKG2D-low CD8+ T cells sorted from blood. These receptors all come from a human donor with alopecia areata.

This chain joins TRBV7-2 and TRBJ2-5, with D perhaps matching TRBD2 (6 bases). V lost 0 bases and J lost 5, with 19 bases in between. Germline CDR1 and CDR2: SGHTA and FQGNSA. The CDR3 length is 17 residues. DNA for the CDR3: TGTGCCAGCAGCTTAGCGCTAGCGTCACTACGGGGGGAGACCCAGTACTTC. It is translated as CASSLALASLRGETQYF.

This clone has just a few counts. The V call is TRBV30, the J call TRBJ2-2, with 8 bases fitting TRBD1. Trimming cost V 4 bases and J 4 bases; bases outside gene matches: 2. Germline V CDR1 and CDR2: GTSNPN, SVGIG (reference sequence). There are 13 residues in the CDR3. CDR3 DNA: TGTGCCTGGACCACAGGGGGCACCGGGGAGCTGTTTTTT. Translating gives CAWTTGGTGELFF.

The chain has TRBV29-1 and TRBJ2-7; 16 bases fit TRBD2. Germline trimming cut 6 bases from V and 7 bases from J; bases unmatched to any gene: 9. The CDR3 sequence is 15 residues long. The germline CDR1 and CDR2 sequences are SQVTM and ANQGSEA. CDR3 region: CSVPGLAGGIREQYF. DNA for the CDR3: TGCAGCGTCCCGGGACTAGCGGGAGGGATACGAGAGCAGTACTTC.

This clone was detected a few times. The V and J genes are TRBV27 and TRBJ2-3; D gene ambiguous. V gave up 6 bases and J gave up 6 bases, with 10 bases separating them. This CDR3 region has 12 residues. Germline loops: CDR1 MNHEY, CDR2 SMNVEV (reference sequence). Here the CDR3 reads CASSPVGDTQYF. The CDR3 coding sequence is TGTGCCAGCAGCCCCGTGGGTGATACGCAGTATTTT.

The chain combines TRBV9 with TRBJ2-1; D unresolved. Per germline, CDR1 SGDLS and CDR2 YYNGEE. V was clipped by 0 bases and J by 9 bases, with 4 bases between them. The CDR3 covers 11 residues. The CDR3 DNA reads as TGTGCCAGCAGCGTAGCGGGTGAGCAGTTCTTC. It codes for CASSVAGEQFF.

In its sample, this clone was seen a few times. V and J are TRBV29-1 and TRBJ2-7; D is possibly TRBD2 (5 bases). Germline CDR1 reads SQVTM; CDR2 reads ANQGSEA. Trimming stripped 7 bases from V and 4 bases from J, with 14 bases between. The CDR3 runs 12 residues. As DNA, the CDR3 is TGCAGCGCCGAAGATGAGGGTTACGAGCAGTACTTC. It specifies CSAEDEGYEQYF.

This clone has more than one count but fewer than ten. The chain has TRBV29-1 and TRBJ1-6; no reliable D call. CDR3 length equals 14 residues. Per germline, CDR1 SQVTM and CDR2 ANQGSEA. The V end was cut by 7 bases, the J end by 7 bases, with 17 bases between. CDR3 in amino acids: CSARTGEDNSPLHF. The CDR3 DNA is TGCAGCGCCAGGACGGGAGAAGACAATTCACCCCTCCACTTT.

The gene calls are TRBV28 and TRBJ2-5, with D unclear. CDR3 length equals 13 residues. V dropped 7 bases and J dropped 4 bases, with 13 bases sitting between them. The germline gives CDR1 MDHEN, CDR2 SYDVKM. The CDR3 loop reads CASTTHGVETQYF. CDR3 DNA sequence: TGTGCCAGCACGACGCATGGGGTAGAGACCCAGTACTTC.

The V gene is TRBV27, the J gene TRBJ2-7, with D possibly matching TRBD2 (5 bases). The CDR3 is 14 amino acids. The V gene lost 4 bases and the J gene lost 3 bases, with 13 bases spanning the gap. Germline lookup yields CDR1 MNHEY and CDR2 SMNVEV (reference sequence). The DNA of the CDR3 is TGTGCCAGCAGTTCCCGGGGTTTTCTCTACGAGCAGTACTTC. This gives the protein CASSSRGFLYEQYF.

The V gene is TRBV29-1, the J gene TRBJ2-1; TRBD2 agrees at 9 bases. Germline CDR1 SQVTM, CDR2 ANQGSEA. The V gene end was trimmed by 2 bases and the J gene end by 5 bases; junction bases not matched to a gene: 10. This CDR3 has 16 amino acids. In nucleotides, the CDR3 is TGCAGCGTTGAATCACCACAGCGGGGGGTTAACAATGAGCAGTTCTTC. It specifies CSVESPQRGVNNEQFF.

Concerning this clone itself: The sample holds other DNA sequences that translate to the same CDR3. This chain links TRBV27 with TRBJ2-5; D is ambiguous. The CDR3 covers 12 residues. The ends were cut back, 2 bases at V and 4 bases at J, with 5 bases in the middle. Germline V lookup: CDR1 MNHEY, CDR2 SMNVEV (reference sequence). Here the CDR3 DNA reads TGTGCCAGCAGTTTAGTTGGAGAGACCCAGTACTTC. It translates to CASSLVGETQYF.

The chain is built from TRBV7-2 and TRBJ1-5; unclear D gene. The CDR3 loop spans 16 amino acids. Germline CDR1 is SGHTA and CDR2 is FQGNSA. Between the trimmed V and J ends, which lost 5 bases and 1 base, there was a span of 15 bases. DNA for the CDR3: TGTGCCAGCAGCGCCGATCGGGGTGGCAGCAATCAGCCCCAGCATTTT. Protein product: CASSADRGGSNQPQHF.

The rearrangement uses TRBV4-1 and TRBJ1-5; a possible D gene is TRBD1 (5 bases). The CDR3 spans 17 residues. V lost 3 bases, J lost 1 base, and 16 bases lay in between. From germline, CDR1 is MGHRA and CDR2 YSYEKL. The CDR3 protein is CASSQALAGGSNQPQHF. The CDR3 coding sequence is TGCGCCAGCAGCCAGGCCTTAGCTGGGGGGAGCAATCAGCCCCAGCATTTT.

The sample holds a few counts of this clone. The V call is TRBV27, the J call TRBJ1-2; maybe TRBD1 (5 bases). This CDR3 is 12 amino acids long. CDR1 MNHEY and CDR2 SMNVEV come from the germline V gene (reference sequence). V lost 6 bases, J lost 4 bases, and 9 bases lay in between. The CDR3 DNA reads as TGTGCCAGCAGAAAAGGGGTCTATGGCTACACCTTC. This sequence encodes CASRKGVYGYTF.

This chain connects TRBV4-1 to TRBJ2-6; TRBD1 might be the D (7 bases). CDR3 length: 17 amino acids. Germline assignment: CDR1 MGHRA and CDR2 YSYEKL. V was cut by 3 bases and J by 1 base, with 13 bases left in between. The CDR3: CASSQRAGGSGANVLTF. DNA for the CDR3: TGCGCCAGCAGCCAGCGGGCAGGGGGGTCTGGGGCCAACGTCCTGACTTTC.

This clone was seen only a few times. In the same sample, other DNA sequences code for this CDR3. The V call is TRBV29-1, the J call TRBJ2-3; D remains unclear. This CDR3 is 12 amino acids long. Trimming left V 0 bases short and J 3 bases short, with 4 bases between. Germline V CDR1 and CDR2: SQVTM, ANQGSEA. The CDR3 protein is CSVEEYTDTQYF. The CDR3 nucleotides are TGCAGCGTTGAAGAATATACAGATACGCAGTATTTT.

This chain uses TRBV2 with TRBJ2-1; 12 bases match TRBD2. The CDR3 loop spans 15 amino acids. V lost 3 bases to trimming and J lost 8 bases; unmatched junction nucleotides: 5. Per the germline V gene, CDR1 is SNHLY and CDR2 is FYNNEI. The CDR3 sequence: CASSDPTSGSDEQFF. In DNA, the CDR3 is TGTGCCAGCAGTGACCCGACTAGCGGGAGCGATGAGCAGTTCTTC. Based on the CDR3 plus reference TRBV2 and TRBJ2-1, the full variable domain is EPEVTQTPSHQVTQMGQEVILRCVPISNHLYFYWYRQILGQKVEFLVSFYNNEISEKSEIFDDQFSVERPDGSNFTLKIRSTKLEDSAMYFCASSDPTSGSDEQFFGPGTRLTVL.

V usage is TRBV27 and J usage is TRBJ2-7; weak D call: TRBD2 (6 bases). V shed 2 bases and J shed 0 bases, with 8 bases lying between them. CDR3 length equals 14 residues. Germline V lookup: CDR1 MNHEY, CDR2 SMNVEV (reference sequence). The CDR3 sequence: CASSLDGSSYEQYF. The CDR3 nucleotides read TGTGCCAGCAGTTTAGACGGGAGCTCCTACGAGCAGTACTTC.

This clone was observed a handful of times. This sequence joins TRBV5-1 and TRBJ2-1; D not certain. The CDR3 sequence is 12 residues long. V gave up 5 bases and J gave up 7 bases, with 10 bases separating them. Germline values: CDR1 SGHRS, CDR2 YFSETQ. The CDR3 loop reads CASRDGLNEQFF. In DNA, the CDR3 is TGCGCCAGCAGAGACGGTTTAAATGAGCAGTTCTTC.

A few counts support this clone. The CDR3 DNA reads as TGTGCCAGCAGCCAGACAGGTTGGCATTCACCCCTCCACTTT. Its translation: CASSQTGWHSPLHF. V and J are TRBV28 and TRBJ1-6; a weak D match, TRBD1 (6 bases). The length of the CDR3 is 14 residues. The V and J ends lost 6 bases and 8 bases respectively, with 14 bases between them. Germline V lookup: CDR1 MDHEN, CDR2 SYDVKM. The full variable domain, completed using reference TRBV28 and TRBJ1-6, is DVKVTQSSRYLVKRTGEKVFLECVQDMDHENMFWYRQDPGLGLRLIYFSYDVKMKEKGDIPEGYSVSREKKERFSLILESASTNQTSMYLCASSQTGWHSPLHFGNGTRLTVT.

V gene TRBV27 combines with J gene TRBJ2-7, with D possibly matching TRBD2 (6 bases). V lost 1 base and J lost 4, with 20 bases in between. Germline-derived CDR1 and CDR2 are MNHEY and SMNVEV (reference sequence). This CDR3 has 17 residues. The CDR3 spells CASSLLPPTGGFYEQYF. The CDR3 DNA reads TGTGCCAGCAGTTTATTACCGCCCACCGGGGGTTTTTACGAGCAGTACTTC.